The entry that follows covers one TCR beta chain sequence. The entry originates in a study of cytomegalovirus exposure and HLA in healthy donors. The ends lost 6 bases at V and 2 bases at J; junction bases unmatched: 4. The CDR3 runs to 14 residues. Germline CDR1 and CDR2: SEHNR and FQNEAQ (reference sequence). Researchers ran the PCR with 60 Vbeta and 13 Jbeta primers. The assay was immunoSEQ multiplex PCR, and TCRdb's table has in-frame clones only and misses some. The sample has 100,000 to 150,000 clones, roughly 79% seen once. This receptor was taken from a boy aged 2-9 years in good health and CMV-seronegative. The V and J genes are TRBV7-9 and TRBJ2-5, with 9 nucleotides matching TRBD1. Sequencing input: PBMCs. This CDR3 reads CASRETGGQETQYF. Written as DNA, the CDR3 is TGTGCCAGCAGGGAGACAGGGGGGCAAGAGACCCAGTACTTC.